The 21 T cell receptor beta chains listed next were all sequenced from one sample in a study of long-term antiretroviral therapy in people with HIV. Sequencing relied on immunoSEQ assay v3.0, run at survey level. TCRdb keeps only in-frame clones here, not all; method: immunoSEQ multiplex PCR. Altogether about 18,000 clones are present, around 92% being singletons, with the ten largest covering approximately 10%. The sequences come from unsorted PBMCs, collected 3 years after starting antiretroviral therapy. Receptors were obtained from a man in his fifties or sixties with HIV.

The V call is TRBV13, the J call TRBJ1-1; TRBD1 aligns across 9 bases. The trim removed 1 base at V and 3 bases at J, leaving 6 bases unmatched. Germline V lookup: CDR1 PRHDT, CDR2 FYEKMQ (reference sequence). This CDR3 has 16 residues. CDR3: CASSLAGQGLDTEAFF. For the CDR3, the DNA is TGTGCCAGCAGCTTAGCCGGACAGGGGTTGGACACTGAAGCTTTCTTT.

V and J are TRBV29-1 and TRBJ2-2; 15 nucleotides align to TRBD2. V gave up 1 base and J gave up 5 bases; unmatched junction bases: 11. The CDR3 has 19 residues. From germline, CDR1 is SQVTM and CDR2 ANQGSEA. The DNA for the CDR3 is TGCAGCGTTGAAGGTGATGGACTAGCGGGGGGGCCCCGGACCGGGGAGCTGTTTTTT. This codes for CSVEGDGLAGGPRTGELFF.

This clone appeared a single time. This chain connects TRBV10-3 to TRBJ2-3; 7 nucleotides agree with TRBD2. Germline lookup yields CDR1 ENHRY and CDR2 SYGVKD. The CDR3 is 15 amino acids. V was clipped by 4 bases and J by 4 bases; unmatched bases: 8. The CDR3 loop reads CAISGGGGRADTQYF. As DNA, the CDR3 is TGTGCCATCAGTGGCGGGGGAGGCAGGGCAGATACGCAGTATTTT.

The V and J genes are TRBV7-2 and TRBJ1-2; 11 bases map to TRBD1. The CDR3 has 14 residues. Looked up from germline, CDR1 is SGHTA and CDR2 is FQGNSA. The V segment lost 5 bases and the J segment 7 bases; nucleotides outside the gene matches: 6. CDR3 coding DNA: TGTGCCAGCAGCGTGGACAGGGGGCTAGGTGGCTACACCTTC. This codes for CASSVDRGLGGYTF.

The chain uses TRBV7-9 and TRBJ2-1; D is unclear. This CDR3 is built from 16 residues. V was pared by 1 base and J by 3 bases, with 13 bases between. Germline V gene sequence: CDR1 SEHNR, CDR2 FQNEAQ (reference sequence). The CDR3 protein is CASSLEANNNYNEQFF. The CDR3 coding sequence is TGTGCCAGCAGCTTAGAAGCAAATAACAACTACAATGAGCAGTTCTTC.

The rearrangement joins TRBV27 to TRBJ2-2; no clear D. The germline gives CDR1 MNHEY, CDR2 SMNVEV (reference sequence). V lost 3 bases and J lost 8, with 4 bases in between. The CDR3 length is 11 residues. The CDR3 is CASSFAGELFF. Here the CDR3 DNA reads TGTGCCAGCAGTTTTGCGGGGGAGCTGTTTTTT.

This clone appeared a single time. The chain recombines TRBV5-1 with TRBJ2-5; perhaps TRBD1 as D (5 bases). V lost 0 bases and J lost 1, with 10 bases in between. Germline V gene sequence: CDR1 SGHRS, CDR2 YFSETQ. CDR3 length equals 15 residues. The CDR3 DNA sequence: TGCGCCAGCAGCTTGGTGACAGATTTCCAAGAGACCCAGTACTTC. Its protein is CASSLVTDFQETQYF.

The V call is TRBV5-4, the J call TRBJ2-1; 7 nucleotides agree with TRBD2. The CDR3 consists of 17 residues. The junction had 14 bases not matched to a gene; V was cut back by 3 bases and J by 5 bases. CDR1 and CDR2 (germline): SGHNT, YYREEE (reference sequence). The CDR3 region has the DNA TGTGCCAGCAGCTCAGCCCCGGCGCTAGCGGTTCACAATGAGCAGTTCTTC. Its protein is CASSSAPALAVHNEQFF.

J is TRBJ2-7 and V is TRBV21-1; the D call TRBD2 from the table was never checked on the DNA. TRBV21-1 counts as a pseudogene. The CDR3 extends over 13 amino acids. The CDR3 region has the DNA TGTGCCAGCAGCCCGGACTGGTCGTTAGGGCAGTACTTC. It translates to CASSPDWSLGQYF.

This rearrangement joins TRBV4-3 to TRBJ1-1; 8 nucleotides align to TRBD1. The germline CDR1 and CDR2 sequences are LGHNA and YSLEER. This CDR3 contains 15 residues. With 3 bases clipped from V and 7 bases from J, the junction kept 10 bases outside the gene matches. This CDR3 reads CASSQGWTGFDEAFF. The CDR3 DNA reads TGCGCCAGCAGCCAGGGGTGGACAGGGTTCGATGAAGCTTTCTTT.

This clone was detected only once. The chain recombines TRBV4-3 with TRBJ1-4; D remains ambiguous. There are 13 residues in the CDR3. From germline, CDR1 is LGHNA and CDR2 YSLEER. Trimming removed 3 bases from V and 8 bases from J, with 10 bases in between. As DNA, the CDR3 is TGCGCCAGCAGCCAGGATAGGGCGGAAAAACTGTTTTTT. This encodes CASSQDRAEKLFF.

The CDR3, as DNA: TGTGCCAGCAGTAGGGACAGCAATCAGCCCCAGCATTTT. This sequence encodes CASSRDSNQPQHF. This chain links TRBV2 with TRBJ1-5, with D possibly TRBD1 on 5 matching bases. The germline CDR1 and CDR2 sequences are SNHLY and FYNNEI. V shed 5 bases and J shed 1 base, with 6 bases lying between them. This CDR3 has 13 amino acids.

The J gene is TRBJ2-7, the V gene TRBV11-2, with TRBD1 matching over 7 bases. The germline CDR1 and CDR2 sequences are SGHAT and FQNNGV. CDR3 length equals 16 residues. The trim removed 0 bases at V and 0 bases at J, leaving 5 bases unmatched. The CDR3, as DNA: TGTGCCAGCAGCTTAGATCTGGCAGGGGGCTCCTACGAGCAGTACTTC. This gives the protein CASSLDLAGGSYEQYF.

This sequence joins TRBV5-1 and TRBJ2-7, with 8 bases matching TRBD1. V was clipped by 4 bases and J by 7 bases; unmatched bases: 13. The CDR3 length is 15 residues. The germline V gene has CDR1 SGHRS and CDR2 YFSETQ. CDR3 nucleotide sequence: TGCGCCAGCAGCCGCGGCTCAGGGGGCTCGGGGGAGCAGTACTTC. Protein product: CASSRGSGGSGEQYF.

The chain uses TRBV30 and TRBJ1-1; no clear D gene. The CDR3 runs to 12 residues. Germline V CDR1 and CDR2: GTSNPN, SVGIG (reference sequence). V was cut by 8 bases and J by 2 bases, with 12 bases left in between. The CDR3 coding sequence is TGTGCCCTCCCGGGAATTAACACTGAAGCTTTCTTT. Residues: CALPGINTEAFF.

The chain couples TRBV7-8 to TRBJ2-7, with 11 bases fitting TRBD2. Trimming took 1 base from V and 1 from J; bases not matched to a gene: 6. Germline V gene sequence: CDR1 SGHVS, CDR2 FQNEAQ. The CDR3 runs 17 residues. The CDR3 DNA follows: TGTGCCAGCAGCTTAGTTCCTAGCGGGGGGAAGTCCTACGAGCAGTACTTC. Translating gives CASSLVPSGGKSYEQYF.

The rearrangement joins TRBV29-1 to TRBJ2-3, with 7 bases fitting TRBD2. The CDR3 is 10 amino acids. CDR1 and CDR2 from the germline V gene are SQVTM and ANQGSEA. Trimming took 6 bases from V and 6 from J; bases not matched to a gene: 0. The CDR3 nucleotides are TGCAGCGTGGGAGGGGATACGCAGTATTTT. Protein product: CSVGGDTQYF.

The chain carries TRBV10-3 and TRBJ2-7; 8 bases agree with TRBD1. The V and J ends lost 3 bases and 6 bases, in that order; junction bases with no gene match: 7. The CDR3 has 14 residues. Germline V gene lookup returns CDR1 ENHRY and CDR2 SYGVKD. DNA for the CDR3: TGTGCCATCAGTGACCCAGGACAGGGAGGCGAGCAGTACTTC. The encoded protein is CAISDPGQGGEQYF.

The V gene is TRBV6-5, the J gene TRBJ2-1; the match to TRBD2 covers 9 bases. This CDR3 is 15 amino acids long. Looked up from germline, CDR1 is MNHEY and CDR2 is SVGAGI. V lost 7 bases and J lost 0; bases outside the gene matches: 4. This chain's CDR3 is CASTLSGGSYNEQFF. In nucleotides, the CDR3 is TGTGCCAGCACCCTTAGCGGGGGCTCCTACAATGAGCAGTTCTTC.

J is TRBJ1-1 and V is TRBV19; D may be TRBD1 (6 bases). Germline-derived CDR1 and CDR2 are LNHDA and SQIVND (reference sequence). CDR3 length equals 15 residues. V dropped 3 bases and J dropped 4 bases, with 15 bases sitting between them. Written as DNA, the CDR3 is TGTGCCAGTAGTATGATCGGGGGCGCGGGCACTGAAGCTTTCTTT. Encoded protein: CASSMIGGAGTEAFF.

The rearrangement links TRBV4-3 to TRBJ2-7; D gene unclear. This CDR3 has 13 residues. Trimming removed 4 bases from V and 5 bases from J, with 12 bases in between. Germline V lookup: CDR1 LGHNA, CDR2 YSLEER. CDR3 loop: CASSPTYVDEQYF. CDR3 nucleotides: TGCGCCAGCAGCCCCACCTATGTGGACGAGCAGTACTTC.